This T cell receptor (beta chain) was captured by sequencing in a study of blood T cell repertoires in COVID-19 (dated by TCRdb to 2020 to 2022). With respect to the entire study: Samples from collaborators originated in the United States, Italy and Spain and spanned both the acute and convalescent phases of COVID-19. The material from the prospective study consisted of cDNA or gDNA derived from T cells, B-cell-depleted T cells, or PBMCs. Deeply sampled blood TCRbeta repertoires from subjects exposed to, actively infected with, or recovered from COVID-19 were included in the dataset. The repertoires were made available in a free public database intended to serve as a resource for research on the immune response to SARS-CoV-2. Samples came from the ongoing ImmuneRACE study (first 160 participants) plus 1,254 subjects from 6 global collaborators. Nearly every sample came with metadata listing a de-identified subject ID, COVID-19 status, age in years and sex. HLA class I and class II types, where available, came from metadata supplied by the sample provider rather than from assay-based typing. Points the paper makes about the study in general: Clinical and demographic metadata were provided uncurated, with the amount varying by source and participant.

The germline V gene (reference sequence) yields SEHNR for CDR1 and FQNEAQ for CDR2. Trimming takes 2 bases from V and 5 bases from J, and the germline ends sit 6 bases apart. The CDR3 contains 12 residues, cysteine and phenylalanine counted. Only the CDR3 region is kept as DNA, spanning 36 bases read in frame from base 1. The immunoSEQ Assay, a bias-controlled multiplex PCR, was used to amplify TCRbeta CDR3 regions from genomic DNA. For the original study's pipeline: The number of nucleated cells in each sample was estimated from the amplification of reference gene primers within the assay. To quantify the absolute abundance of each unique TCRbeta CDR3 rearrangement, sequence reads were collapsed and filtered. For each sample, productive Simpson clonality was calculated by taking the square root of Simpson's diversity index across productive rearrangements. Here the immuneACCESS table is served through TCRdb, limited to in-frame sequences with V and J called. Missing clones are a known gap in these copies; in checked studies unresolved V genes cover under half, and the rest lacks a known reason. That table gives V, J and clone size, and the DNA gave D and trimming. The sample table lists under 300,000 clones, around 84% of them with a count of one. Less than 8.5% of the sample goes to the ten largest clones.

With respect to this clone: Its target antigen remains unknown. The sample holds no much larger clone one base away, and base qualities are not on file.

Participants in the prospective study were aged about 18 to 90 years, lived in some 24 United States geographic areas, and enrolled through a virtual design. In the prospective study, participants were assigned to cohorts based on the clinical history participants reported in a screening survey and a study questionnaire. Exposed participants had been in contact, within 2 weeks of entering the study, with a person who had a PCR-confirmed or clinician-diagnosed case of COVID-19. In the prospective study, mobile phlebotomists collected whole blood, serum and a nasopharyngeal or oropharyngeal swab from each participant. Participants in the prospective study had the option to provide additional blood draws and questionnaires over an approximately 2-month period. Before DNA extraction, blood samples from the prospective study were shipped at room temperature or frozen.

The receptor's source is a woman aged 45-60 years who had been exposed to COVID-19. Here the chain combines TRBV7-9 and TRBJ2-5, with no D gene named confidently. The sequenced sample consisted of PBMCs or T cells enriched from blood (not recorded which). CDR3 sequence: CASSLTDETQYF. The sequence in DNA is TGTGCCAGCAGCTTAACAGACGAGACCCAGTACTTC.